These T cell receptor beta chains were read from a single sample in a study of blood T cell repertoires in COVID-19. Clones were sequenced by immunoSEQ multiplex PCR, and TCRdb holds only the in-frame ones, with some missing. The table has 70,000 to 100,000 clones, 85% to 90% seen once; the top ten hold roughly 8.1%. Source material: peripheral blood. These receptors were obtained from a woman between 65 and 79 years old with acute or convalescent COVID-19. CDR3s include the opening cysteine and the closing phenylalanine or tryptophan. Each record gives: D gene, clone size, V gene, J gene, CDR3 protein, CDR3 DNA. The D gene is left open where the match is weak. Expanded clones get a size class; other rows say once, few or many, or leave the size out.

>TRBD1|NA|TRBV5-1|TRBJ2-1
CASSLLTGTYNEQFF
TGCGCCAGCAGCCTCTTGACAGGGACCTACAATGAGCAGTTCTTC
>NA|NA|TRBV10-3|TRBJ2-5
CAISELKQETQYF
TGTGCCATCAGTGAACTGAAACAAGAGACCCAGTACTTC
>NA|NA|TRBV20-1|TRBJ2-5
CSVQGGETQYF
TGCTCCGTACAGGGCGGCGAGACCCAGTACTTC
>NA|NA|TRBV18|TRBJ2-2
CASSLRGSNTGELFF
TGTGCCAGCTCACTTCGGGGGTCGAACACCGGGGAGCTGTTTTTT
>NA|few|TRBV3-1/TRBV3-2|TRBJ1-1
CASGTLNTEAFF
TGTGCCAGTGGGACATTGAACACTGAAGCTTTCTTT
>NA|NA|TRBV6-6|TRBJ2-1
CASSYPGNNEQFF
TGTGCCAGCAGTTACCCAGGCAACAATGAGCAGTTCTTC
>TRBD1|NA|TRBV7-3|TRBJ2-6
CASSPRDRGSSGANVLTF
TGTGCCAGCAGCCCCCGGGACAGGGGGAGCTCTGGGGCCAACGTCCTGACTTTC
>TRBD1|NA|TRBV7-9|TRBJ2-7
CASSLITGVSEQYF
TGTGCCAGCAGCTTAATTACAGGGGTGAGTGAGCAGTACTTC
>NA|NA|TRBV15|TRBJ2-1
CATSREGLSVNEQFF
TGTGCCACCAGCAGAGAGGGACTTTCAGTCAATGAGCAGTTCTTC
>TRBD1|NA|TRBV6-5|TRBJ1-2
CASQGQGGNFGYTF
TGTGCCAGCCAGGGACAGGGCGGAAACTTTGGCTACACCTTC
>NA|NA|TRBV11-2|TRBJ2-4
CASSPQVIAKNIQYF
TGTGCCAGCAGCCCACAGGTGATAGCCAAAAACATTCAGTACTTC
>NA|NA|TRBV5-1|TRBJ2-3
CASRRTLSTDTQYF
TGCGCCAGCCGAAGGACACTCAGCACAGATACGCAGTATTTT
>TRBD1|NA|TRBV7-3|TRBJ1-1
CASSPTGVTEAFF
TGTGCCAGCAGCCCCACAGGGGTGACTGAAGCTTTCTTT
>TRBD1|NA|TRBV5-1|TRBJ2-3
CASSSGGQGGTDTQYF
TGCGCCAGCAGCTCAGGGGGACAGGGTGGCACAGATACGCAGTATTTT
>NA|NA|TRBV20-1|TRBJ1-4
CSASWAGNEKLFF
TGCAGTGCTAGTTGGGCCGGAAATGAAAAACTGTTTTTT
>TRBD1|NA|TRBV27|TRBJ2-7
CASSAYGTGGYEQYF
TGTGCCAGTTCGGCCTACGGGACAGGGGGCTACGAGCAGTACTTC
>NA|NA|TRBV6-6|TRBJ2-1
CASGPRSRPSYNEQFF
TGTGCCAGCGGGCCCCGGTCCCGCCCCTCCTACAATGAGCAGTTCTTC
>NA|NA|TRBV28|TRBJ1-5
CASSPRTGLKQPQHF
TGTGCCAGCAGTCCGCGTACAGGGTTAAAACAGCCCCAGCATTTT
>NA|NA|TRBV7-9|TRBJ1-1
CASSPFRGEGTEAFF
TGTGCCAGCAGCCCGTTTCGTGGGGAGGGCACTGAAGCTTTCTTT
>TRBD1|once|TRBV27|TRBJ1-6
CASSFGLGGGSPLHF
TGTGCCAGCAGTTTTGGTTTAGGGGGCGGATCACCCCTCCACTTT
>NA|NA|TRBV11-2|TRBJ1-2
CANKASDTGFGYGYTF
TGTGCCAACAAGGCTTCCGACACAGGTTTTGGCTATGGCTACACCTTC
>TRBD2|NA|TRBV7-3|TRBJ2-3
CASSLTGTSGGKDTQYF
TGTGCCAGCAGCTTAACGGGGACTAGCGGGGGAAAAGATACGCAGTATTTT
>NA|NA|TRBV7-6|TRBJ1-2
CASSLSGHSLYGYTF
TGTGCCAGCAGCTTATCGGGACACAGTCTGTATGGCTACACCTTC
>NA|once|TRBV7-2|TRBJ2-7
CASTNLGDPRFERYF
TGTGCCAGCACCAACTTAGGAGACCCAAGATTCGAGCGGTACTTC
>NA|NA|TRBV6-5|TRBJ1-2
CASSTTTGRGYTF
TGTGCCAGCAGTACTACGACAGGCCGGGGCTACACCTTC
>NA|once|TRBV5-1|TRBJ1-2
CASSLAGGGGYGYTF
TGCGCCAGCAGCTTGGCCGGGGGAGGCGGCTATGGCTACACCTTC
>NA|NA|TRBV6-5|TRBJ1-1
CASSQGNTEAFF
TGTGCCAGCAGCCAGGGGAACACTGAAGCTTTCTTT
>NA|NA|TRBV5-1|TRBJ1-2
CASSLEGGNYGYTF
TGCGCCAGCAGCTTGGAAGGGGGAAACTATGGCTACACCTTC
>NA|NA|TRBV28|TRBJ2-7
CASSLGLGSYEQYF
TGTGCCAGCAGTTTAGGGTTGGGGAGCTACGAGCAGTACTTC
>TRBD1|NA|TRBV19|TRBJ2-1
CASAHLRDREVEQFF
TGTGCCAGTGCCCACCTCCGGGACAGGGAGGTTGAGCAGTTCTTC
>NA|NA|TRBV6-6|TRBJ2-7
CASSSTRSWAYF
TGTGCCAGCAGTTCCACCAGGTCGTGGGCGTACTTC
>TRBD1|NA|TRBV7-9|TRBJ2-3
CASSVRDRATDTQYF
TGTGCCAGCAGCGTCCGGGACAGGGCCACAGATACGCAGTATTTT
>TRBD2|NA|TRBV5-5|TRBJ2-5
CASSLGGLAGEQETQYF
TGTGCCAGCAGCTTGGGGGGACTAGCGGGAGAGCAAGAGACCCAGTACTTC
>NA|NA|TRBV7-9|TRBJ1-4
CASSSGTGLNEKLFF
TGTGCCAGCAGCTCAGGCACAGGCTTAAATGAAAAACTGTTTTTT
>NA|NA|TRBV27|TRBJ2-7
CASSLAGRAVYEQYF
TGTGCCAGCAGCCTGGCGGGTCGTGCAGTCTACGAGCAGTACTTC
>NA|NA|TRBV6-2/TRBV6-3|TRBJ1-2
CASSYGQSYGYTF
TGTGCCAGCAGTTACGGACAGTCCTATGGCTACACCTTC
>NA|few|TRBV10-3|TRBJ1-6
CAISESARGVSPLHF
TGTGCCATCAGTGAGTCGGCCAGGGGTGTTTCACCCCTCCACTTT
>TRBD2|NA|TRBV9|TRBJ2-1
CASSSPAGGNNEQFF
TGTGCCAGCAGCTCCCCAGCGGGAGGGAACAATGAGCAGTTCTTC
>NA|NA|TRBV9|TRBJ2-7
CASSVAPGHYEQYF
TGTGCCAGCAGCGTAGCCCCAGGCCACTACGAGCAGTACTTC
>TRBD1|NA|TRBV30|TRBJ1-2
CAWSVGGRGYTF
TGTGCCTGGAGTGTAGGGGGCCGTGGCTACACCTTC
>NA|NA|TRBV6-1|TRBJ2-7
CASSELTGRPYEQYF
TGTGCCAGCAGTGAACTGACAGGTCGTCCCTACGAGCAGTACTTC
>NA|NA|TRBV5-1|TRBJ1-2
CASSFGSGSGYTF
TGCGCCAGCAGCTTCGGGTCAGGGTCAGGCTACACCTTC
>TRBD2|NA|TRBV28|TRBJ2-7
CASSYGTSGISGEQYF
TGTGCCAGCAGCTATGGGACTAGCGGGATTAGTGGCGAGCAGTACTTC
>TRBD2|NA|TRBV6-2/TRBV6-3|TRBJ2-5
CASSYYGLAGVSETQYF
TGTGCCAGCAGTTACTATGGACTAGCGGGAGTCTCGGAGACCCAGTACTTC
>NA|NA|TRBV6-5|TRBJ1-2
CATRTSPLNYGYTF
TGTGCCACTAGGACATCACCCCTTAACTATGGCTACACCTTC
>NA|NA|TRBV24-1|TRBJ1-5
CATSDRWEDQPQHF
TGTGCCACCAGTGACCGGTGGGAGGATCAGCCCCAGCATTTT
>TRBD1|NA|TRBV5-1|TRBJ2-1
CASSLGGAQYNEQFF
TGCGCCAGCAGTTTAGGGGGCGCGCAGTACAATGAGCAGTTCTTC
>TRBD1|NA|TRBV6-5|TRBJ1-2
CASSTTGVDYGYTF
TGTGCCAGCAGTACAACAGGGGTGGACTATGGCTACACCTTC
>TRBD2|NA|TRBV6-5|TRBJ2-7
CASSYNSGGYYEQYF
TGTGCCAGCAGTTATAATAGCGGGGGGTACTACGAGCAGTACTTC
>TRBD2|NA|TRBV18|TRBJ2-7
CASSPIGTSGRYHEQYF
TGTGCCAGCTCACCAATTGGGACTAGCGGGAGATACCACGAGCAGTACTTC
>NA|NA|TRBV5-1|TRBJ1-1
CASSLDKMSTEAFF
TGCGCCAGCAGCTTGGACAAAATGTCCACTGAAGCTTTCTTT
>NA|few|TRBV5-1|TRBJ1-5
CASSLLGGSEPQHF
TGCGCCAGCAGCCTATTGGGGGGTTCTGAGCCCCAGCATTTT
>TRBD2|NA|TRBV29-1|TRBJ2-7
CSASGLGNYEQYF
TGCAGCGCTTCTGGACTAGGAAATTACGAGCAGTACTTC